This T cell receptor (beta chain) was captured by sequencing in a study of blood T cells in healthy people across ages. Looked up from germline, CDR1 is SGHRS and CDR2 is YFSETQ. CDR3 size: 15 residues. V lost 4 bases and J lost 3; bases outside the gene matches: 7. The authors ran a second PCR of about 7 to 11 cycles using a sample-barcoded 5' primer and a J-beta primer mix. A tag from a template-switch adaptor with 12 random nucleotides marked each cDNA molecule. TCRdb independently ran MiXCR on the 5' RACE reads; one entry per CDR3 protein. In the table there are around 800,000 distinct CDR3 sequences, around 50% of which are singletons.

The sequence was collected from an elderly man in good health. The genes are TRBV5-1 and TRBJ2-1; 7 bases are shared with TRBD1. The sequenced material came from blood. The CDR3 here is CASSRDSWSYNEQFF. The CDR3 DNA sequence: TGCGCCAGCAGCCGGGACAGTTGGAGCTACAATGAGCAGTTCTTC.